This TCR beta chain was sequenced during a study of T cells in Graves' hyperthyroidism and ophthalmopathy. Study-wide results and limits: Most thyroid clonotypes expanded above 0.001 were also detected in blood. Prediction of ophthalmopathy progression came a median approximately 6 months pre-onset.

Enrolled ophthalmopathy patients presented with a Clinical Activity Score of at least 3, a NOSPECS grade of at least 4, and disease duration under 3 months. Exclusion criteria comprised uncontrolled infection, other autoimmune disease, pregnancy or lactation. This clonotype was counted many times. Its antigen is currently unknown. Amplification of TCR beta CDR3 regions used RNA as the template. The TCR CDR3 was amplified in a first-round RT-PCR using the HTBI primer set. Each CDR3 protein is one row after TCRdb ran MiXCR on the multiplex PCR reads. The table has a few hundred thousand distinct CDR3 sequences, 14% seen once. This CDR3 region has 15 residues. CDR1 is MDHEN and CDR2 is SYDVKM in the germline V gene. The trim removed 3 bases at V and 1 base at J, leaving 6 bases unmatched.

This chain uses TRBV28 with TRBJ2-7, with 7 nucleotides matching TRBD1. This receptor was obtained from a woman aged 25 to 45 with Graves' ophthalmopathy. The material sequenced was blood. CDR3: CASSFGTASSYEQYF. CDR3 sequence (DNA): TGTGCCAGCAGTTTTGGGACAGCCAGTTCCTACGAGCAGTACTTC.